This T cell receptor beta chain is drawn from a study of early T cells in non-severe SARS-CoV-2 infection. Whole-study context: Bulk RNA isolated from unsorted whole blood underwent sequencing; chains were not paired.

Individual cDNA molecules received unique molecular identifiers. Via MiXCR, TCRdb re-called the 5' RACE reads, giving one row per CDR3 protein. Found here are approximately 75,000 distinct CDR3 sequences, approximately 4.5% of them singletons; the top ten hold 3% to 4.5%. Study-wide points: VDJdb-based matching was biased toward anti-spike CD8 responses and missed private and CD4 specificities.

As to this clonotype: Its target is not known.

Specimen: whole blood, collected at baseline. This sequence was found in an adult who was a healthcare worker with PCR-confirmed SARS-CoV-2 infection or an uninfected control (not recorded which). The donor label of this sample is uncertain.

DNA of the CDR3: TGCGCCAGCAGCCAAGATGAGGGGGGGCGGCCCCAGCATTTT. Translation: CASSQDEGGRPQHF. J is TRBJ1-5 and V is TRBV4-3, with D perhaps TRBD1 (6 bases). The germline CDR1 and CDR2 sequences are LGHNA and YSLEER. Trimming took off 0 bases at V and 9 bases at J, with 12 bases between the two ends. The CDR3 covers 14 residues.